This TCR beta chain came from a study of blood T cell repertoires in COVID-19 (dated by TCRdb to the early 2020s). Regarding the complete study: Samples covering the acute and convalescent phases of COVID-19 were provided by collaborators in the United States, Italy and Spain. The prospective study material was composed of cDNA or gDNA derived from T cells, B-cell-depleted T cells, or PBMCs. Subjects who had been exposed to COVID-19, were actively infected with it, or had recovered from it provided the deeply sampled blood TCRbeta repertoires that made up the dataset. The repertoires were made available in a free public database intended to serve as a resource for research on the immune response to SARS-CoV-2. The samples were drawn from the first 160 participants of the ongoing ImmuneRACE study and from 1,254 subjects provided by 6 global collaborators. Sample metadata almost always included a de-identified subject ID, COVID-19 status, age in years and sex. Where HLA class I and class II types were available, the types were taken from metadata supplied by the sample provider, not from assay-based typing.

Here is what the overall study found, with its caveats: How much clinical and demographic metadata was included differed by source and by participant, and the metadata was provided uncurated.

The collaborating institutions used their own protocols to collect whole blood in K2EDTA tubes. For TCRbeta analysis, collaborators shipped samples in one of three forms: frozen whole blood, isolated PBMCs, or DNA extracted from either of those sample types. Points on this clone: Its binding antigen is unknown. No much larger clone exists at a distance of one base, and base qualities are not known.

TCRbeta CDR3 regions were amplified from genomic DNA using the immunoSEQ Assay, a bias-controlled multiplex PCR. The published analysis was carried out like this. Within the assay, amplification of reference gene primers was used to estimate how many nucleated cells each sample contained. To quantify the absolute abundance of each unique TCRbeta CDR3 rearrangement, sequence reads were collapsed and filtered. For each sample, productive Simpson clonality was calculated as the square root of Simpson's diversity index over productive rearrangements. TCRdb limited this immuneACCESS table to in-frame rearrangements with V and J called. A share of clones is missing; checked studies link under half to unresolved V genes, and the rest is unexplained. V and J calls and clone size are given by that table; D and trimming were obtained from the DNA. The table for this sample lists roughly 68,000 clones; roughly 85% of them were counted only once. Roughly 25% of the sample belongs to the ten largest clones.

The receptor's source is a middle-aged man with acute or convalescent COVID-19. Sequencing was done on a sample of peripheral blood.

The DNA sequence follows: TGTGCCAGCAGGGGGGACAGGGGGAGATACAATGAGCAGTTCTTC. The encoded protein is CASRGDRGRYNEQFF. Here the chain combines TRBV6-5 and TRBJ2-1, with 11 central nucleotides matching TRBD1. Unmatched junction bases come to 5, with V trimmed by 6 bases and J by 4 bases. Spanning cysteine to phenylalanine, the CDR3 consists of 15 amino acids. Of the read, only the CDR3 DNA is kept; its 45 bases are in frame from base 1. In the germline V gene, CDR1 corresponds to MNHEY and CDR2 to SVGAGI.